This T cell receptor beta chain originates from a study of blood T cell repertoires in COVID-19. Overall study context: Specimens from acute and convalescent COVID-19 originated in the United States, Italy and Spain. Nucleic acid was either cDNA or gDNA, and it came from T cells, B-cell-depleted T cells, or PBMCs.

CDR3 length equals 14 residues. The germline gives CDR1 ENHRY, CDR2 SYGVKD. V shed 7 bases and J shed 6 bases, with 18 bases lying between them. In the original workflow: Amplification of reference gene primers was used by the study to estimate nucleated cell counts. Sequencing used immunoSEQ multiplex PCR; TCRdb keeps in-frame clones, though not all of them. For V, J and clone size, that table is used; D and trimming come from the DNA. This table has around 470,000 clones, nearly 90% appearing once. A Seattle source enrolled patients during active infection and followed them longitudinally. The sequenced sample consisted of peripheral blood. The origin of this receptor is a man aged 18 to 35 with COVID-19, enrolled during active disease. The genes are TRBV10-3 and TRBJ1-2, with a weak D call TRBD1 (5 bases). The CDR3 loop reads CAITRDGGMDGYTF. Written as DNA, the CDR3 is TGTGCCATCACAAGGGACGGGGGGATGGATGGCTACACCTTC.